Presented here are 7 T cell receptor beta chains from one specimen sequenced in a study of blood T cell repertoires in COVID-19. Here immunoSEQ multiplex PCR was the method, and the copy in TCRdb shows in-frame clones only, minus some. The table includes 250,000 to 400,000 clones, 75% to 90% detected once. Sequenced sample: peripheral blood. The receptors were gathered from a woman aged 25-40 years with COVID-19, enrolled during active disease.

About this clone: One end of the junction fails to match germline, which may point to a read error. V and J are TRBV6-5 and TRBJ2-6; D might be TRBD1 (5 bases). CDR1 is MNHEY and CDR2 is SVGAGI in the germline V gene. The CDR3 runs 15 residues. In DNA, the CDR3 is TGTGCCAGCAGTTACTCGGGAACTGGGGCCAACGTCCCGACTTTC. Its protein is CASSYSGTGANVPTF.

In its sample, this clone was seen once. The gene calls are TRBV2 and TRBJ2-7; 7 nucleotides line up with TRBD1. Germline CDR1 reads SNHLY; CDR2 reads FYNNEI. The CDR3 runs 14 residues. V shed 1 base, J shed 3 bases, and the junction held 3 bases outside the gene matches. CDR3 sequence (DNA): TGTGCCAGCAGTGAAGGTCAGGGGGTCTACGAGCAGTACTTC. This codes for CASSEGQGVYEQYF.

This rearrangement joins TRBV5-5 to TRBJ2-3; 9 positions match TRBD1. Germline assignment: CDR1 SGHKS and CDR2 YYEKEE (reference sequence). The CDR3 is made up of 15 amino acids. V lost 2 bases and J lost 3; bases outside the gene matches: 4. The CDR3 sequence is CASSFGGQGTDTQYF. In DNA, the CDR3 is TGTGCCAGCAGCTTTGGGGGACAGGGAACAGATACGCAGTATTTT.

The rearrangement joins TRBV5-1 to TRBJ1-6; no firm D call. CDR1 is SGHRS and CDR2 is YFSETQ in the germline V gene. This CDR3 spans 14 amino acids. Trimming removed 1 base at V and 7 bases at J, with 9 bases between. CDR3 amino acids: CASSLTAENSPLHF. Written as DNA, the CDR3 is TGCGCCAGCAGCTTGACAGCTGAAAATTCACCCCTCCACTTT.

The J gene is TRBJ1-4, the V gene TRBV28; the D gene is possibly TRBD1 (6 bases). Trimming took off 2 bases at V and 4 bases at J, with 11 bases between the two ends. Germline V CDR1 and CDR2: MDHEN, SYDVKM. The CDR3 length is 15 residues. Here the CDR3 DNA reads TGTGCCAGCAGTTTACGGGCCAGGGGTAATGAAAAACTGTTTTTT. This gives the protein CASSLRARGNEKLFF.

The chain joins TRBV6-6 to TRBJ1-5, with 7 bases fitting TRBD1. The CDR3 consists of 15 residues. From germline, CDR1 is MNHNY and CDR2 SVGAGI (reference sequence). V shed 6 bases, J shed 4 bases, and the junction held 9 bases outside the gene matches. The CDR3 sequence is CASRDNRGRNQPQHF. The CDR3, as DNA: TGTGCCAGCAGGGACAACAGGGGTAGGAATCAGCCCCAGCATTTT.

V and J are TRBV29-1 and TRBJ1-1; D is uncertain. The CDR3 sequence is 14 residues long. The V gene's germline CDR1 is SQVTM and CDR2 ANQGSEA. V was clipped by 6 bases and J by 1 base, with 15 bases between them. In DNA form, the CDR3 reads TGCAGCGTCCAAGAGGTGACCCAGAACACTGAAGCTTTCTTT. Translated, it gives CSVQEVTQNTEAFF.